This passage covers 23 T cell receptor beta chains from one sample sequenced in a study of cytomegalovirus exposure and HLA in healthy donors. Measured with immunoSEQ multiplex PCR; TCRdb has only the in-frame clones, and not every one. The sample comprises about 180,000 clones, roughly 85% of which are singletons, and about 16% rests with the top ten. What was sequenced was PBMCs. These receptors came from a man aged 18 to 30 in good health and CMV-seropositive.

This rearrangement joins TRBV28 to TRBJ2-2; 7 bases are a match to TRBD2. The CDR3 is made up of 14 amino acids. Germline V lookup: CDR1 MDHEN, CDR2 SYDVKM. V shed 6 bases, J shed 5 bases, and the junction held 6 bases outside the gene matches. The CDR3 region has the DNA TGTGCCAGCAGGGCGGGAGTTTGGACCGGGGAGCTGTTTTTT. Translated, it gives CASRAGVWTGELFF.

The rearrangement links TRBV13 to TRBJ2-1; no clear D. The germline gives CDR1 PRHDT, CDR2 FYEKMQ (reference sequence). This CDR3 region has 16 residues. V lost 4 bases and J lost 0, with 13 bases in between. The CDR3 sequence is CASSSSRESSYNEQFF. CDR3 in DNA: TGTGCCAGCAGCTCATCGCGCGAAAGCTCCTACAATGAGCAGTTCTTC.

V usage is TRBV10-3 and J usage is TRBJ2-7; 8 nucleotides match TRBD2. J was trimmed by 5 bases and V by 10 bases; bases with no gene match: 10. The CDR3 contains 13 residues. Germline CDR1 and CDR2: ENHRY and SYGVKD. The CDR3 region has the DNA TGTGCCACCACCGGACTAGCCGGGAACGAGCAGTACTTC. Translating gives CATTGLAGNEQYF.

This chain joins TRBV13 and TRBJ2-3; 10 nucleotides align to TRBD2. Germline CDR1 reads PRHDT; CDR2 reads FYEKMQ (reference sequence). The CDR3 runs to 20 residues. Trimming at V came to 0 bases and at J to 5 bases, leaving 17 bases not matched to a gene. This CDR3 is CASSLGWSGGASEKRDTQYF. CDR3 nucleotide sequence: TGTGCCAGCAGCTTAGGATGGAGCGGGGGGGCCAGTGAGAAGAGAGATACGCAGTATTTT.

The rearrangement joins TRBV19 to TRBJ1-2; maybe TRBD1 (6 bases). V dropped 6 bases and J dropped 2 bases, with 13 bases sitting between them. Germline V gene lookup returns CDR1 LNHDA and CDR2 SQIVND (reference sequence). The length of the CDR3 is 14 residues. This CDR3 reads CASRGTGFNYGYTF. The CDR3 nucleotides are TGTGCCAGTAGGGGTACAGGGTTCAACTATGGCTACACCTTC. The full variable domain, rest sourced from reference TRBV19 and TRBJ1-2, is DGGITQSPKYLFRKEGQNVTLSCEQNLNHDAMYWYRQDPGQGLRLIYYSQIVNDFQKGDIAEGYSVSREKKESFPLTVTSAQKNPTAFYLCASRGTGFNYGYTFGSGTRLTVV.

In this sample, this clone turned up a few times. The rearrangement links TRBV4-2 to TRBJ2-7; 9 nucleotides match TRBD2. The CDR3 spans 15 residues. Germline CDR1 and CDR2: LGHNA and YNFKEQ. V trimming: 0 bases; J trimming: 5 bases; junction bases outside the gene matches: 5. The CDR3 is CASSQEASGVNEQYF. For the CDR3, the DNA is TGTGCCAGCAGCCAAGAAGCTAGCGGGGTAAACGAGCAGTACTTC.

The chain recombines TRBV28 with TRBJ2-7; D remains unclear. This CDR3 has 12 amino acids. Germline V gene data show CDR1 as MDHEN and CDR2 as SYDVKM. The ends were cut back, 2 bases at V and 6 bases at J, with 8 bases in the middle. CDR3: CASSLARLEQYF. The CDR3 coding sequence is TGTGCCAGCAGTTTAGCCAGGCTCGAGCAGTACTTC.

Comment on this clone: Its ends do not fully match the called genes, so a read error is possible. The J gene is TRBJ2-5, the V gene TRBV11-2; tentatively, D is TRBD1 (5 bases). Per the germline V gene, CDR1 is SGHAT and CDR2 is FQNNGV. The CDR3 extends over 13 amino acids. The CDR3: CASSLIGQEAQYF. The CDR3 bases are TGTGCCAGCAGCTTAATCGGACAAGAGGCCCAGTACTTC.

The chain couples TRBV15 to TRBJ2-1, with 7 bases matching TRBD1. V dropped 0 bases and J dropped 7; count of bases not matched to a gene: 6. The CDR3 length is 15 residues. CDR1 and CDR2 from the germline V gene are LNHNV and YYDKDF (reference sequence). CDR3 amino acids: CATSREYGDSNEQFF. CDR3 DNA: TGTGCCACCAGCAGAGAGTATGGGGACAGTAATGAGCAGTTCTTC.

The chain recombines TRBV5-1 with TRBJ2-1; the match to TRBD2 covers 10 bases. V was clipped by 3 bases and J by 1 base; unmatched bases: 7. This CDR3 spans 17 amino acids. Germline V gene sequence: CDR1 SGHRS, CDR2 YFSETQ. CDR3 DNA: TGCGCCAGCAGCTCATCGACTAGCGGGTTGTCCTACAATGAGCAGTTCTTC. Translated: CASSSSTSGLSYNEQFF.

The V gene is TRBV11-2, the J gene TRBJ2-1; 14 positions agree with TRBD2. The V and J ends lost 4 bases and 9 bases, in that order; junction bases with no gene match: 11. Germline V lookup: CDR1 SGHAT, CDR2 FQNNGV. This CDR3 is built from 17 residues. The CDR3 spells CASSSKATSGRAGEQFF. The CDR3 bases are TGTGCCAGCAGCTCAAAAGCGACTAGCGGGAGGGCCGGTGAGCAGTTCTTC.

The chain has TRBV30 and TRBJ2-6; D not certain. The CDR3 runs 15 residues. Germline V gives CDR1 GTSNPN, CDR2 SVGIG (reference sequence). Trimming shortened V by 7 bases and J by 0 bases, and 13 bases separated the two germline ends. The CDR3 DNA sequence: TGTGCCTCCTCCGGAGATGCCTCTGGGGCCAACGTCCTGACTTTC. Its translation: CASSGDASGANVLTF.

CDR3 amino acids: CASSESATGAGYTF. CDR3 bases: TGCGCCAGCAGTGAGTCGGCCACGGGAGCCGGCTACACCTTC. The rearrangement uses TRBV10-2 and TRBJ1-2; D gene uncertain. Trimming removed 0 bases at V and 8 bases at J, with 13 bases between. The CDR3 sequence is 14 residues long. Germline V CDR1 and CDR2: WSHSY, SAAADI.

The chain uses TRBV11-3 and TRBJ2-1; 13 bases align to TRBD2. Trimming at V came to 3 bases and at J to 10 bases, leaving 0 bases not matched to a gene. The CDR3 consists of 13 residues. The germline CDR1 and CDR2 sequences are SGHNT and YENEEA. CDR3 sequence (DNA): TGTGCCAGCAGCTTGGGACTAGCGGGGGAGCAGTTCTTC. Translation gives CASSLGLAGEQFF.

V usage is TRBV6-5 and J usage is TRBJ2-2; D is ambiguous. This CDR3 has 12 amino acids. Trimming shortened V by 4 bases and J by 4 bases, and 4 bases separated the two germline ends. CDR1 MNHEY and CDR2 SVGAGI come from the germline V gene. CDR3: CASSSVTGELFF. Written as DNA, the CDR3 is TGTGCCAGCAGTTCCGTCACCGGGGAGCTGTTTTTT.

In DNA, the CDR3 is TGTGCCAGCAGTTATCAGGGTATGGACACTGAAGCTTTCTTT. Translation gives CASSYQGMDTEAFF. This chain links TRBV6-5 with TRBJ1-1; perhaps TRBD1 as D (5 bases). V lost 3 bases and J lost 3, with 11 bases in between. The CDR3 sequence is 14 residues long. CDR1 and CDR2 from the germline V gene are MNHEY and SVGAGI.

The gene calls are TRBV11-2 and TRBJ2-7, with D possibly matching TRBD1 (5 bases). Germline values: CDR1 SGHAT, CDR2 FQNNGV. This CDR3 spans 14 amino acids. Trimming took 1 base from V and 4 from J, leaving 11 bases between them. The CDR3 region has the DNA TGTGCCAGCAGCTTAGGGCAGGGTGGGTACGAGCAGTACTTC. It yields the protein CASSLGQGGYEQYF.

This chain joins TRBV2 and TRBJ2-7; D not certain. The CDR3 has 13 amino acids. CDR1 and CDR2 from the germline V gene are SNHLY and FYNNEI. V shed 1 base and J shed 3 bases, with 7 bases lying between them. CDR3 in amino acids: CASSEDPGYEQYF. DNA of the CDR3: TGTGCCAGCAGTGAAGATCCAGGCTACGAGCAGTACTTC.

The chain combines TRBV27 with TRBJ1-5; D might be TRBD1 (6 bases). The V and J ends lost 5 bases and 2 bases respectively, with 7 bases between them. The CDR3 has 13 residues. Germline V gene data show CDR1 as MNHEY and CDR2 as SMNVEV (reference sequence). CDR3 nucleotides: TGTGCCAGCAGTAGGACAGGCAATCAGCCCCAGCATTTT. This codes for CASSRTGNQPQHF.

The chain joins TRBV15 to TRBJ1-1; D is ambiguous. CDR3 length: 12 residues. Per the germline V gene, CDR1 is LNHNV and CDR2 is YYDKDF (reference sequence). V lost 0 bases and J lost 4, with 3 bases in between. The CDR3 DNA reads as TGTGCCACCAGCAGAGATCGCACTGAAGCTTTCTTT. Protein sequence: CATSRDRTEAFF.

CDR3 loop: CAFAREGRYNYGYTF. The CDR3 bases are TGTGCCTTCGCCCGGGAGGGGCGCTATAACTATGGCTACACCTTC. This sequence joins TRBV30 and TRBJ1-2; a weak D match, TRBD1 (5 bases). V was clipped by 7 bases and J by 1 base, with 19 bases between them. CDR3 length equals 15 residues. The germline gives CDR1 GTSNPN, CDR2 SVGIG (reference sequence).

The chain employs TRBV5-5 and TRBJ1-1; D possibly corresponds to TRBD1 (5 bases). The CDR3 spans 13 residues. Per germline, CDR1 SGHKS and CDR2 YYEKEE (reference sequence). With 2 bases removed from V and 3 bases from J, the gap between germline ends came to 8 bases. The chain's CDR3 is CASSLQADTEAFF. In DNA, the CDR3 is TGTGCCAGCAGCTTACAGGCCGACACTGAAGCTTTCTTT.

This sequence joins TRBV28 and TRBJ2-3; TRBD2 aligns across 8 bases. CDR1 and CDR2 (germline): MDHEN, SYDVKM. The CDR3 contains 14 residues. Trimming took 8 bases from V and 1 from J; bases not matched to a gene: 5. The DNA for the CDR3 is TGTGCCAGCGGCACTAGCGGACGCACAGATACGCAGTATTTT. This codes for CASGTSGRTDTQYF.